This T cell receptor (beta chain) was captured by sequencing in a study of blood T cell repertoires in COVID-19. About the study: Samples of COVID-19 (acute and convalescent) were obtained from the United States, Italy and Spain. The analysed material was cDNA or gDNA that came from T cells, B-cell-depleted T cells, or PBMCs.

The assay was immunoSEQ multiplex PCR, and TCRdb's table has in-frame clones only and misses some. The table has 120,000 or so clones, approximately 87% seen once; the top ten hold less than 4.5%. Germline CDR1 is ENHRY and CDR2 is SYGVKD. The CDR3 is made up of 15 amino acids. V lost 0 bases and J 0 bases, leaving 6 bases between the germline ends. The receptor's source is a woman aged 60 to 75 with acute or convalescent COVID-19. Material for sequencing was peripheral blood. This chain connects TRBV10-3 to TRBJ1-5; D remains ambiguous. CDR3 sequence: CAISESADSNQPQHF. CDR3 sequence (DNA): TGTGCCATCAGTGAGTCGGCAGATAGCAATCAGCCCCAGCATTTT.